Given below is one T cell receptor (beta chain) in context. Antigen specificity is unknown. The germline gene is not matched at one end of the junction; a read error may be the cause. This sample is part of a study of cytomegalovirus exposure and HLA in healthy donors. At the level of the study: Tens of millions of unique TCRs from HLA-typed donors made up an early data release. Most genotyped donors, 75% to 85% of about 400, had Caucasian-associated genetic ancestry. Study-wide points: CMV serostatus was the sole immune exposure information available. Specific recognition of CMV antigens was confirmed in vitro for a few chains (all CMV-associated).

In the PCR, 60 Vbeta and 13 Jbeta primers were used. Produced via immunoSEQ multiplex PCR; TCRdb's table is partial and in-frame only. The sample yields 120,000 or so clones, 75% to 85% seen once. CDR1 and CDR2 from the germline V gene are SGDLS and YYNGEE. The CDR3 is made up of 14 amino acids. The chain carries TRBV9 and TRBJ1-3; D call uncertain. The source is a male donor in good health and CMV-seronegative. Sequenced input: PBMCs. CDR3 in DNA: TGTGCCACCAGCACGGGGTCCTCTGGAAACACCATATATTTT. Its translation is CATSTGSSGNTIYF.